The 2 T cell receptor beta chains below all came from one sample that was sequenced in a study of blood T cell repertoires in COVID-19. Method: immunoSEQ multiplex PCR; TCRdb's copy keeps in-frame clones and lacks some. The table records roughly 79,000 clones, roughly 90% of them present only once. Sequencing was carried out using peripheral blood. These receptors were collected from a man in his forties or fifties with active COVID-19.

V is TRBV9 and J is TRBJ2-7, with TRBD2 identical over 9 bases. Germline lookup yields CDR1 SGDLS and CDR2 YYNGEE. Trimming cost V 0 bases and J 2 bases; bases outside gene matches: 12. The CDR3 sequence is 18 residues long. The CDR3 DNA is TGTGCCAGCAGCGTAGGGGCGGGACTAGCAATTTCCCCCTACGAGCAGTACTTC. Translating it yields CASSVGAGLAISPYEQYF.

The CDR3 reads CASSVNSGTGGNEQFF. The CDR3 DNA sequence: TGTGCCAGCAGCGTTAATTCCGGGACAGGGGGCAATGAGCAGTTCTTC. The V gene is TRBV11-2, the J gene TRBJ2-1; 11 nucleotides line up with TRBD1. V was pared by 5 bases and J by 6 bases, with 9 bases of the junction left unmatched. The CDR3 totals 16 residues. Germline V gene lookup returns CDR1 SGHAT and CDR2 FQNNGV.